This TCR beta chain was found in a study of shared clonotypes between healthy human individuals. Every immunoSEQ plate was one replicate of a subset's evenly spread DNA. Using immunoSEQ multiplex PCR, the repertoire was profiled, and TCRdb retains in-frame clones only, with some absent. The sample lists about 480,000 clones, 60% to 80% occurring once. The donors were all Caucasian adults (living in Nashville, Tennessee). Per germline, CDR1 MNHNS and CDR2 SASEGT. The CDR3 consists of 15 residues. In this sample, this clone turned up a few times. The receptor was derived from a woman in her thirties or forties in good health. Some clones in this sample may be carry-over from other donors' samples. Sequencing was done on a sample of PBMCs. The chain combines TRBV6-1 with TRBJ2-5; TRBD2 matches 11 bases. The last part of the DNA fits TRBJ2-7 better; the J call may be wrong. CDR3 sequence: CASEGTSGSSYEQYF. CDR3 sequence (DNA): TGTGCCAGCGAAGGAACTAGCGGGAGTTCCTACGAGCAGTACTTC.